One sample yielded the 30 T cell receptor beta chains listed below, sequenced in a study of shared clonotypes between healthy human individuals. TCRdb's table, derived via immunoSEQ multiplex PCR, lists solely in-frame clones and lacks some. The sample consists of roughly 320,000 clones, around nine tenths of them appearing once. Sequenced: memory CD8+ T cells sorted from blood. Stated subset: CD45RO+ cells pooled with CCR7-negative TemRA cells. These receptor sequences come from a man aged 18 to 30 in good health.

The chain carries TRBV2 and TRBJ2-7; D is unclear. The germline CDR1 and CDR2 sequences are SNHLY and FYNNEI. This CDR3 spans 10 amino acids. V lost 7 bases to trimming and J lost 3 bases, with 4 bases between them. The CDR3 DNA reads TGTGCCAGCACCGACTACGAGCAGTACTTC. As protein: CASTDYEQYF.

The CDR3 DNA sequence: TGTGCCAGCAGTCTTACACGGTTTAGCAATCAGCCCCAGCATTTT. Translating it yields CASSLTRFSNQPQHF. The V and J genes are TRBV6-5 and TRBJ1-5; D is ambiguous. Trimming removed 5 bases from V and 0 bases from J, with 11 bases in between. Germline-derived CDR1 and CDR2 are MNHEY and SVGAGI. CDR3 size: 15 residues.

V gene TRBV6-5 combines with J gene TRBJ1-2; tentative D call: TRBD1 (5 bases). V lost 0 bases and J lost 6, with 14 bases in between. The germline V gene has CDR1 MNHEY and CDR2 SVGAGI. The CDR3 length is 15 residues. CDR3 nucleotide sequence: TGTGCCAGCAGTTACTCCCTCGAGGGGATCGATGGCTACACCTTC. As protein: CASSYSLEGIDGYTF.

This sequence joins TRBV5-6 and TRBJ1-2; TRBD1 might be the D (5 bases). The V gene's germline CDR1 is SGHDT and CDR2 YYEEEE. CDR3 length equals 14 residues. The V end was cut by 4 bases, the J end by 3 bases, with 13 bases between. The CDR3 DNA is TGTGCCAGCAGCCTCGAGGGGTCGGACTATGGCTACACCTTC. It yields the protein CASSLEGSDYGYTF.

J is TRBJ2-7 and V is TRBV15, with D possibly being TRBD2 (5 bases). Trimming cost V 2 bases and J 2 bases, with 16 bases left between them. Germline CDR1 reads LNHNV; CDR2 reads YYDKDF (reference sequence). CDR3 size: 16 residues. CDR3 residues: CATSRPSGSVPYEQYF. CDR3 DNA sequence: TGTGCCACCAGCAGACCTAGTGGTAGCGTTCCCTACGAGCAGTACTTC.

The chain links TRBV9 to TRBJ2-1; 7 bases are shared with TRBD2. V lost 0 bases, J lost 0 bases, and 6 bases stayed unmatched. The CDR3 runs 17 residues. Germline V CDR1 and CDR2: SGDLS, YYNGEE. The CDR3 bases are TGTGCCAGCAGCGTAGTCCCAGCGGGAAGCTCCTACAATGAGCAGTTCTTC. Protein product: CASSVVPAGSSYNEQFF.

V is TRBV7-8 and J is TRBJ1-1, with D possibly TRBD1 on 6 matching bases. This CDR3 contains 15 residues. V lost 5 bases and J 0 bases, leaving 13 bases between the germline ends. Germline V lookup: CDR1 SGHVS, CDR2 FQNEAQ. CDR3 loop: CASSLGGTMNTEAFF. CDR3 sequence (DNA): TGTGCCAGCAGCCTCGGGGGCACCATGAACACTGAAGCTTTCTTT.

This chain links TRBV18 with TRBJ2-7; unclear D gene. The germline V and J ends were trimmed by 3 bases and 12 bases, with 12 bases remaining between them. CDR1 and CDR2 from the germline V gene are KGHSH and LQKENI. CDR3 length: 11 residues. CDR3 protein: CASSPRSRRYF. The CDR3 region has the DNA TGTGCCAGCTCACCGCGGTCGAGGAGGTACTTC.

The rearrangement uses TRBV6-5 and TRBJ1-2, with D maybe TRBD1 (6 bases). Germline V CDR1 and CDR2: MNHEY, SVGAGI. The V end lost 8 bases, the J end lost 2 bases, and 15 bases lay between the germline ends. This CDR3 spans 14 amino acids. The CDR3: CASGLDRENYGYTF. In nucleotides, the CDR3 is TGTGCCAGCGGCCTGGACAGAGAGAACTATGGCTACACCTTC.

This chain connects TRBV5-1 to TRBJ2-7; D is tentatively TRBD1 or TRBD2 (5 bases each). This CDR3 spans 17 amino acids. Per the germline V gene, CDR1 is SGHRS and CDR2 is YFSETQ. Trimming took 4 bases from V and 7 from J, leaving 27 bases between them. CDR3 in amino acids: CASSRGTGRGLLEEQYF. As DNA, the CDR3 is TGCGCCAGCAGCCGGGGCACAGGTCGGGGCCTCCTGGAGGAGCAGTACTTC.

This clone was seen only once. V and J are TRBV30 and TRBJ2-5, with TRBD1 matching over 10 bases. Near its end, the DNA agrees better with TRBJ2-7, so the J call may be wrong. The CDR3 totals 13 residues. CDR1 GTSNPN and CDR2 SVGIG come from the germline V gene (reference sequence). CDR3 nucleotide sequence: TGTGCCTGGAGTAGGGACAGGGGAAACGAGCAGTACTTC. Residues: CAWSRDRGNEQYF.

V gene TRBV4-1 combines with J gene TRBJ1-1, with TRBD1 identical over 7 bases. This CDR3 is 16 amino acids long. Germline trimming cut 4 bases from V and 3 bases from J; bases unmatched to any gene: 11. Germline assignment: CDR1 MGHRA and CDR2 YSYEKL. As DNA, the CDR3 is TGCGCCAGCAGCCTAGGACCAACAGGGGCCTACACTGAAGCTTTCTTT. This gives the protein CASSLGPTGAYTEAFF.

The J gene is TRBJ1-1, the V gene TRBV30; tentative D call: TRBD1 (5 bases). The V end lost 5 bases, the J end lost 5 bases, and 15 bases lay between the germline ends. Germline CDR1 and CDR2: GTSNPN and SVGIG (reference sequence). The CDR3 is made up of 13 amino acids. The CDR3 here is CAWCPQVWTEAFF. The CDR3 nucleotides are TGTGCCTGGTGCCCACAGGTATGGACTGAAGCTTTCTTT.

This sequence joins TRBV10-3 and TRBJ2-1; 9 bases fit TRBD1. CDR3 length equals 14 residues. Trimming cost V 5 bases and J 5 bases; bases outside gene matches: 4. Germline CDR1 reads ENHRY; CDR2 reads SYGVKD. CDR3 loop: CAISRTGANNEQFF. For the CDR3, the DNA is TGTGCCATCAGTCGGACAGGGGCTAACAATGAGCAGTTCTTC.

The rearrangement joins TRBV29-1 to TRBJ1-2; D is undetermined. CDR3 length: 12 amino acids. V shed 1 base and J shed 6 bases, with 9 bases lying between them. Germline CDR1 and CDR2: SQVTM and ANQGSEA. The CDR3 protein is CSVEGAGDGYTF. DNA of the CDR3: TGCAGCGTTGAAGGGGCTGGAGATGGCTACACCTTC.

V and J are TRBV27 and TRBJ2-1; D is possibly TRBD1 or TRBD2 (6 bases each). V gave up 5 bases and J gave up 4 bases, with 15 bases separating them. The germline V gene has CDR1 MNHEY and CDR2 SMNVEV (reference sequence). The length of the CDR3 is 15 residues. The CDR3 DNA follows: TGTGCCAGCAGTCCTCCCGGAGGGGGATACAATGAGCAGTTCTTC. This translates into CASSPPGGGYNEQFF.

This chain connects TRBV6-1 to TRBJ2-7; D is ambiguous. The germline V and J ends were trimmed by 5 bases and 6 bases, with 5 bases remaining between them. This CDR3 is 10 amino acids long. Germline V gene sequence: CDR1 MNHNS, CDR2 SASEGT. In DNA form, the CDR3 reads TGTGCCAGCAGTTGGGTCGAGCAGTACTTC. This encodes CASSWVEQYF.

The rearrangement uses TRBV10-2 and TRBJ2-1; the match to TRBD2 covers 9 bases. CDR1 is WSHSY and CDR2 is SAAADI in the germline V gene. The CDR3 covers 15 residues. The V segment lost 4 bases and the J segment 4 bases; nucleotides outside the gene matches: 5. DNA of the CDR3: TGCGCCAGCAGTGGACTAGCGGAGACTTACAATGAGCAGTTCTTC. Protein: CASSGLAETYNEQFF.

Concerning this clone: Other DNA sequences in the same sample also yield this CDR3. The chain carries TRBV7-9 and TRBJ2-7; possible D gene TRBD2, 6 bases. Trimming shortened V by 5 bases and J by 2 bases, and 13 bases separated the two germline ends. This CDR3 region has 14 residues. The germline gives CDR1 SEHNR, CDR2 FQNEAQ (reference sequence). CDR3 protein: CASSPRGSAYEQYF. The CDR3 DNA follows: TGTGCCAGCAGCCCCCGGGGGAGTGCCTACGAGCAGTACTTC. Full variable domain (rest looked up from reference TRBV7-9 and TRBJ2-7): DTGVSQNPRHKITKRGQNVTFRCDPISEHNRLYWYRQTLGQGPEFLTYFQNEAQLEKSRLLSDRFSAERPKGSFSTLEIQRTEQGDSAMYLCASSPRGSAYEQYFGPGTRLTVT.

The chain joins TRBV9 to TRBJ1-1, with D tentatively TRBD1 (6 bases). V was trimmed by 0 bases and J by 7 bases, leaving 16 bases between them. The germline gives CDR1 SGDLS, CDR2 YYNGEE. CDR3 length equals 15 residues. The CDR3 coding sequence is TGTGCCAGCAGCGTAGAAGGAGGGGACACCGATGAAGCTTTCTTT. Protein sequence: CASSVEGGDTDEAFF.

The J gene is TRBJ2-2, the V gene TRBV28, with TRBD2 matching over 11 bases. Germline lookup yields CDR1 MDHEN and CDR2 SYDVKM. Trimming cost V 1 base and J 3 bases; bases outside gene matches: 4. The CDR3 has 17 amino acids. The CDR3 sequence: CASSLSGLAGDTGELFF. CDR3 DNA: TGTGCCAGCAGTTTATCAGGACTAGCGGGTGACACCGGGGAGCTGTTTTTT.

CDR3 protein: CASNHRDEAYEQYF. Here the CDR3 DNA reads TGCGCCAGCAACCACCGGGACGAAGCCTACGAGCAGTACTTC. The rearrangement joins TRBV10-2 to TRBJ2-7, with D possibly called TRBD1 or TRBD2 (5 bases each). Germline loops: CDR1 WSHSY, CDR2 SAAADI. This CDR3 has 14 amino acids. Trimming pared 7 bases from V and 2 bases from J, leaving 15 bases between.

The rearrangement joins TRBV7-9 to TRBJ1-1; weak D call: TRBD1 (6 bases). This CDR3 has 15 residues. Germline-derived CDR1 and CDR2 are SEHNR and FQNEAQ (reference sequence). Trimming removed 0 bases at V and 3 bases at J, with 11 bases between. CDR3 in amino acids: CASSLAQGHHTEAFF. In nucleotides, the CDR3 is TGTGCCAGCAGCTTAGCGCAGGGGCACCACACTGAAGCTTTCTTT.

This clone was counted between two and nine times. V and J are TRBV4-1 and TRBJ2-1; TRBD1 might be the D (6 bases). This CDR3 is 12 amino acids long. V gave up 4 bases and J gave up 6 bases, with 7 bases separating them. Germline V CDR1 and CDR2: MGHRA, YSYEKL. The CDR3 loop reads CASSLGANEQFF. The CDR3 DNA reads TGCGCCAGCAGCCTGGGGGCCAATGAGCAGTTCTTC.

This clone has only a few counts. The CDR3 is CASSLVVGGILGYTF. The CDR3, as DNA: TGTGCCAGCAGCTTGGTTGTAGGGGGCATTTTGGGCTACACCTTC. The chain recombines TRBV5-4 with TRBJ1-2, with TRBD1 matching over 7 bases. The germline CDR1 and CDR2 sequences are SGHNT and YYREEE (reference sequence). The CDR3 is made up of 15 amino acids. V shed 0 bases, J shed 8 bases, and the junction held 10 bases outside the gene matches.

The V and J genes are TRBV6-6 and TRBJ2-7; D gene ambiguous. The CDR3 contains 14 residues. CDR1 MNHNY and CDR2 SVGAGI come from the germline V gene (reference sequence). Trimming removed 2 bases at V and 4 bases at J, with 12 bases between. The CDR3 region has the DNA TGTGCCAGCAGTTACGTGGGAACCGGGTACGAGCAGTACTTC. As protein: CASSYVGTGYEQYF.

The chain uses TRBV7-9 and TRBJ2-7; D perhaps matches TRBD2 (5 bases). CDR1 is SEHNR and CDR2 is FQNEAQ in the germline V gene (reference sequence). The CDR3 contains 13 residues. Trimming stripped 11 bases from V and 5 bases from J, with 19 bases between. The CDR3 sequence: CAGMSRERNEQYF. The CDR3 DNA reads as TGTGCCGGAATGAGCCGGGAAAGGAACGAGCAGTACTTC.

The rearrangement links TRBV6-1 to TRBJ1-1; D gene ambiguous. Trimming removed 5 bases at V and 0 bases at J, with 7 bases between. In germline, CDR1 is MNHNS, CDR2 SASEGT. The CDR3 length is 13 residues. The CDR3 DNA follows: TGTGCCAGCAGTATACAGATGAACACTGAAGCTTTCTTT. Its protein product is CASSIQMNTEAFF.

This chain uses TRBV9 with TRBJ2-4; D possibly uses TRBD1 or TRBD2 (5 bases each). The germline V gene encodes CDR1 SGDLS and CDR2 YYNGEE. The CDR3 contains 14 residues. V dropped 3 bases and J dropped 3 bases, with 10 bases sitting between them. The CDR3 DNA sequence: TGTGCCAGCAGCGGGGGACGTGGCAAAAACATTCAGTACTTC. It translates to CASSGGRGKNIQYF.

The CDR3 reads CASSISPNRWIGYEQYF. CDR3 in DNA: TGTGCCAGCAGCATATCTCCCAACAGGTGGATAGGCTACGAGCAGTACTTC. The chain couples TRBV11-1 to TRBJ2-7; TRBD1 is a possible D gene (5 bases). The CDR3 length is 17 residues. Trimming took off 5 bases at V and 3 bases at J, with 23 bases between the two ends. Germline V gene sequence: CDR1 SGHAT, CDR2 FQDESV (reference sequence). The whole variable domain, remainder taken from reference TRBV11-1 and TRBJ2-7, is EAEVAQSPRYKITEKSQAVAFWCDPISGHATLYWYRQILGQGPELLVQFQDESVVDDSQLPKDRFSAERLKGVDSTLKIQPAELGDSAMYLCASSISPNRWIGYEQYFGPGTRLTVT.